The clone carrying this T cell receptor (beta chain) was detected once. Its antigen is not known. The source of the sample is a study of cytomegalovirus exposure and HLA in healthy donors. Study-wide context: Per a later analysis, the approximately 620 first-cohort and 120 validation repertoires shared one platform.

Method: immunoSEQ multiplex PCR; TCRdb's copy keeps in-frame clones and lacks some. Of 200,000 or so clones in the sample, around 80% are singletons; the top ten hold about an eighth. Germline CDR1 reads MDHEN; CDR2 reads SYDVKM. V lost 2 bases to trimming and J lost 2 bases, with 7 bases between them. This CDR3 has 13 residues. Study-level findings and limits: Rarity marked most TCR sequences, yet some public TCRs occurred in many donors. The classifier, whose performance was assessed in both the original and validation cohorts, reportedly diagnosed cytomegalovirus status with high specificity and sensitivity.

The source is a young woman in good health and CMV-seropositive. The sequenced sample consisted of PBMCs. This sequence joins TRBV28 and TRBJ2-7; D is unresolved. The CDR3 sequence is CASSLGTTYEQYF. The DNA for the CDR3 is TGTGCCAGCAGTTTAGGCACAACCTACGAGCAGTACTTC.